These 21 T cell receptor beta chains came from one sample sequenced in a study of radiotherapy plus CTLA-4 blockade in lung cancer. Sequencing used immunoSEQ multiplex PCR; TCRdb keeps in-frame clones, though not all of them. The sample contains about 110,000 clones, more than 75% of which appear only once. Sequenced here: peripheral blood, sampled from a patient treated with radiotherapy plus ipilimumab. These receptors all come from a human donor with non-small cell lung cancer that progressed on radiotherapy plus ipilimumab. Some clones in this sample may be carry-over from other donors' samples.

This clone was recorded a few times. This CDR3 is CASSQDSTYEQYF. The CDR3 nucleotides are TGCGCCAGCAGCCAAGACAGCACCTACGAGCAGTACTTC. V is TRBV4-3 and J is TRBJ2-7; D is undetermined. This CDR3 spans 13 amino acids. Germline V gene lookup returns CDR1 LGHNA and CDR2 YSLEER. Deletions cut 0 bases from V and 2 bases from J, with 5 bases between.

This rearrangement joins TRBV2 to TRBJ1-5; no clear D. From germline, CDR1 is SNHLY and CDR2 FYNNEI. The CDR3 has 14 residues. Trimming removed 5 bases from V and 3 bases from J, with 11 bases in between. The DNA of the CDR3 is TGTGCCAGCAGTCCCGACTCCAACAATCAGCCCCAGCATTTT. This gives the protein CASSPDSNNQPQHF.

The CDR3 protein is CASSYLVGEQYF. DNA for the CDR3: TGTGCCAGCAGCTACCTGGTTGGCGAGCAGTACTTC. The chain combines TRBV5-6 with TRBJ2-7; no reliable D call. From germline, CDR1 is SGHDT and CDR2 YYEEEE. The CDR3 spans 12 residues. With 3 bases removed from V and 6 bases from J, the gap between germline ends came to 10 bases.

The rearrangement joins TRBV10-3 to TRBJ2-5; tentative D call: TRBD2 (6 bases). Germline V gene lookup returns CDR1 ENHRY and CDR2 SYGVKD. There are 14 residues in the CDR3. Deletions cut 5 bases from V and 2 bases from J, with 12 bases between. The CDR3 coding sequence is TGTGCCATCAGTACCAAACGGGGGCAAGAGACCCAGTACTTC. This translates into CAISTKRGQETQYF.

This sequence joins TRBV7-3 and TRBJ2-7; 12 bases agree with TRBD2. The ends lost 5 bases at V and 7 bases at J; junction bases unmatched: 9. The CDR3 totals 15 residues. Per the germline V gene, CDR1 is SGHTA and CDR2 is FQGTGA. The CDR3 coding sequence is TGTGCCAGCAGCCACTCGGGACTAGCGGGTGAGGAGCAGTACTTC. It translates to CASSHSGLAGEEQYF.

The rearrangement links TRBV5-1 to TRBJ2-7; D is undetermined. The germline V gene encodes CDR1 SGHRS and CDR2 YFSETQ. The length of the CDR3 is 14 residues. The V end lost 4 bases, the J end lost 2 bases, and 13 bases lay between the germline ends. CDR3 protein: CASSLTQHPYEQYF. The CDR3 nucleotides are TGCGCCAGCAGCCTAACACAGCATCCCTACGAGCAGTACTTC.

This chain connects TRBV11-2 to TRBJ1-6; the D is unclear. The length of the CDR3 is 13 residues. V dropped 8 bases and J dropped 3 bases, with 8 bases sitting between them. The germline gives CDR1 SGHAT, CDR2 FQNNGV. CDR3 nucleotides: TGTGCCAGCCGGATAGGCTATAATTCACCCCTCCACTTT. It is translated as CASRIGYNSPLHF.

The CDR3 is CASSGRQGVRGNTIYF. The CDR3 DNA reads as TGTGCCAGCTCAGGCCGACAGGGAGTAAGAGGAAACACCATATATTTT. The chain links TRBV18 to TRBJ1-3, with 7 bases identical to TRBD1. V dropped 5 bases and J dropped 4; count of bases not matched to a gene: 11. The CDR3 is 16 residues long. The germline V gene encodes CDR1 KGHSH and CDR2 LQKENI.

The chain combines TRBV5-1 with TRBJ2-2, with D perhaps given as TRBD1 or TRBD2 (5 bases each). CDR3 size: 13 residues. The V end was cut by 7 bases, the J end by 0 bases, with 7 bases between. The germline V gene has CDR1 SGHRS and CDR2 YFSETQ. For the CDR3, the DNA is TGCGCCAGCGGGGGAACGAACACCGGGGAGCTGTTTTTT. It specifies CASGGTNTGELFF.

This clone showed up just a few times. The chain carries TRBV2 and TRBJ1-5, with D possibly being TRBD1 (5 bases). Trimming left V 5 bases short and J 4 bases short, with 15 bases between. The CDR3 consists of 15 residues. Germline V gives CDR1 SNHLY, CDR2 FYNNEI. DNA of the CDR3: TGTGCCAGCAGTCCAGGTGGGGGGTGGAATCAGCCCCAGCATTTT. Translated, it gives CASSPGGGWNQPQHF. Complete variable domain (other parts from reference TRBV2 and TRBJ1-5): EPEVTQTPSHQVTQMGQEVILRCVPISNHLYFYWYRQILGQKVEFLVSFYNNEISEKSEIFDDQFSVERPDGSNFTLKIRSTKLEDSAMYFCASSPGGGWNQPQHFGDGTRLSIL.

The CDR3 DNA reads TGCGCCAGCAGTCAATTCACCGGGACAGACAACTACGAGCAGTACTTC. Its translation is CASSQFTGTDNYEQYF. This chain links TRBV23-1 with TRBJ2-7; 7 nucleotides line up with TRBD1. TRBV23-1 is identified as an open reading frame with a role that is uncertain. The trim removed 1 base at V and 3 bases at J, leaving 9 bases unmatched. The CDR3 contains 16 residues.

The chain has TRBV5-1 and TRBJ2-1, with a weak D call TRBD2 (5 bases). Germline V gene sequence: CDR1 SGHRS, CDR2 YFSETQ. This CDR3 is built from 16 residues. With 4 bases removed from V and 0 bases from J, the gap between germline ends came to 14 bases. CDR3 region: CASSPDAGSSYNEQFF. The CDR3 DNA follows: TGCGCCAGCAGCCCGGACGCGGGTAGCTCCTACAATGAGCAGTTCTTC.

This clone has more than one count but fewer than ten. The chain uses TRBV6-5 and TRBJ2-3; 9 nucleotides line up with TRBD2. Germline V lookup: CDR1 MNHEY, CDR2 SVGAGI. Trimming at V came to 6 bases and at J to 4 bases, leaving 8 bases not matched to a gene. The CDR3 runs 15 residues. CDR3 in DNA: TGTGCCAGCAGACTCGGACTAGCGTCCGCAGATACGCAGTATTTT. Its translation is CASRLGLASADTQYF.

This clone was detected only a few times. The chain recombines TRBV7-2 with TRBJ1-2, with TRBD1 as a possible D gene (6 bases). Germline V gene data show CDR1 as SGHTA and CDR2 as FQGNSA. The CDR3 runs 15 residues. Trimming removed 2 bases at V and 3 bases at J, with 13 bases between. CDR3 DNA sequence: TGTGCCAGCAGCTTATTAGCCCCAGGGGACTATGGCTACACCTTC. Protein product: CASSLLAPGDYGYTF.

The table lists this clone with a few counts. CDR3 sequence (DNA): TGTGCCAGCAGCCGGGGGGGAGAGACCCAGTACTTC. It yields the protein CASSRGGETQYF. The chain links TRBV2 to TRBJ2-5; TRBD2 matches 8 bases. With V trimmed by 6 bases and J by 4 bases, 1 base remained unmatched. The CDR3 runs 12 residues. Germline CDR1 is SNHLY and CDR2 is FYNNEI.

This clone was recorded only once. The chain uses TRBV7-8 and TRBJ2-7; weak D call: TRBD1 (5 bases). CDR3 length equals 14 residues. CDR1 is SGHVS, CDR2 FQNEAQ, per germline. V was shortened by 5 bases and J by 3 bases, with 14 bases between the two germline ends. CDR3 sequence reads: CASSPRLGVYEQYF. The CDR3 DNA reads TGTGCCAGCAGCCCCCGGCTAGGGGTCTACGAGCAGTACTTC.

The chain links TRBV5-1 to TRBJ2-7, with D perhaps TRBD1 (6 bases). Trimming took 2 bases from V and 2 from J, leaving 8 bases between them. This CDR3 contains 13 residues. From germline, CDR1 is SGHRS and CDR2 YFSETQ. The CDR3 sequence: CASSFSGAYEQYF. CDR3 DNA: TGCGCCAGCAGCTTTTCAGGGGCCTACGAGCAGTACTTC.

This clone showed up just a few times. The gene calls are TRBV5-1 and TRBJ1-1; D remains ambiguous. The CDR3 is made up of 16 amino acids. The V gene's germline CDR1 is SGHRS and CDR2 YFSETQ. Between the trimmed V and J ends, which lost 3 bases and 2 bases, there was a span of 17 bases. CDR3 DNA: TGCGCCAGCAGCTACTTTTCGTCCAGTCTAAACACTGAAGCTTTCTTT. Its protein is CASSYFSSSLNTEAFF.

CDR3 DNA: TGTGCCACCGCCTACAGGGATTCGGACTATGGCTACACCTTC. Translation gives CATAYRDSDYGYTF. This chain links TRBV10-3 with TRBJ1-2; TRBD1 might be the D (6 bases). Germline-derived CDR1 and CDR2 are ENHRY and SYGVKD. Trimming cost V 10 bases and J 3 bases, with 18 bases left between them. This CDR3 is built from 14 residues.

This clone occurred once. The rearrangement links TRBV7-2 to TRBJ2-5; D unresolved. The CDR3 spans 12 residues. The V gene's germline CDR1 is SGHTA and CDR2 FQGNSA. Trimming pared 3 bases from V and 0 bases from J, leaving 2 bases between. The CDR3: CASSFNQETQYF. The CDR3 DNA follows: TGTGCCAGCAGCTTTAACCAAGAGACCCAGTACTTC.

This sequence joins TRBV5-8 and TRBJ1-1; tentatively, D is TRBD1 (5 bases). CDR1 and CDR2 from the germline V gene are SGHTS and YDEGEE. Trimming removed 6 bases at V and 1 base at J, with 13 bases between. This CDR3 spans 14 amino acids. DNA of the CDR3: TGTGCCAGCAACCTTGACAGTACGAACACTGAAGCTTTCTTT. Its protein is CASNLDSTNTEAFF.